These T cell receptor beta chains were read from a single sample in a study of cytomegalovirus exposure and HLA in healthy donors. Repertoires were generated with immunoSEQ multiplex PCR, while TCRdb's copy carries only in-frame clones and drops some. This repertoire includes 130,000 to 150,000 clones. The specimen sequenced was PBMCs. The receptors here all came from a man between 35 and 55 years old in good health and CMV-seronegative. The CDR3 runs from the conserved cysteine through the conserved F or W. Each record gives: D gene, V gene, J gene, CDR3 DNA, CDR3 protein. D genes are given only for firm matches.

TRBD1	TRBV5-5	TRBJ2-5	TGTGCCAGCCGCCCGGGACAGGGGAGCCAGTACTTC	CASRPGQGSQYF
NA	TRBV7-2	TRBJ1-4	TGTGCCAGCAGCTCCGTCGGGGGGACGAATGAAAAACTGTTTTTT	CASSSVGGTNEKLFF
NA	TRBV7-3	TRBJ2-1	TGTGCCAGCAGCTTAACGGACAGCTACAATGAGCAGTTCTTC	CASSLTDSYNEQFF
NA	TRBV9	TRBJ2-2	TGTGCCAGCTCCCGGAGCACCGGGGAGCTGTTTTTT	CASSRSTGELFF
TRBD2	TRBV4-3	TRBJ2-1	TGCGCCAGCAGCCAAGATTACGGGGGGTACAATGAGCAGTTCTTC	CASSQDYGGYNEQFF
NA	TRBV18	TRBJ1-1	TGTGCCAGCTCCCCCAATGGACAGAACACTGAAGCTTTCTTT	CASSPNGQNTEAFF
NA	TRBV9	TRBJ1-1	TGTGCTGGTGGGGCAGGGTGGGACACTGAAGCTTTCTTT	CAGGAGWDTEAFF
TRBD1	TRBV15	TRBJ1-4	TGTGCCACCAGAACAGGGGAAACTAATGAAAAACTGTTTTTT	CATRTGETNEKLFF
TRBD1	TRBV7-8	TRBJ1-4	TGTGCCAGCAGCCCCAGGTCGGGACAGCTTAATGAAAAACTGTTTTTT	CASSPRSGQLNEKLFF
NA	TRBV11-1	TRBJ1-4	TGTGCCAGCAGCCTGAACAGGGCCCCGACTAATGAAAAACTGTTTTTT	CASSLNRAPTNEKLFF
NA	TRBV11-2	TRBJ2-7	TGTGCCAGCAGCCCGATGTCCGGGGACTACGAGCAGTACTTC	CASSPMSGDYEQYF
TRBD1	TRBV25-1	TRBJ2-3	TGTGCCAGCAGTGTGGGGATGACAGGGGCAGATACGCAGTATTTT	CASSVGMTGADTQYF
NA	TRBV27	TRBJ1-5	TGTGCCAGCAGCCCGGGGGGAGGGAGGGGACAGCCCCAGCATTTT	CASSPGGGRGQPQHF
NA	TRBV28	TRBJ2-7	TGCCCCACTCCGGGACAATCCCCTAACGAGCAGTACTTC	CPTPGQSPNEQYF
TRBD1	TRBV11-2	TRBJ1-4	TGTGCCAGCAGCTTCGGGACAGGGTCTTATGCAACTAATGAAAAACTGTTTTTT	CASSFGTGSYATNEKLFF
TRBD2	TRBV6-1	TRBJ2-3	TGTGCCAGCAGTGGCCTGAGCGGGGGCCGCGCAGATACGCAGTATTTT	CASSGLSGGRADTQYF
NA	TRBV6-6	TRBJ2-1	TGTGCCAGCAGCCTTCTCTTAGCCGGGGATGAGCAGTTCTTC	CASSLLLAGDEQFF
TRBD1	TRBV14	TRBJ2-7	TGTGCCAGCAGTAAACAGGGGGGTGTTTACGAGCAGTACTTC	CASSKQGGVYEQYF
NA	TRBV14	TRBJ1-6	TGTGCCAGCAGACTAGCCGGGACGGTGAGATCACCCCTCCACTTT	CASRLAGTVRSPLHF
NA	TRBV5-1	TRBJ1-1	TGCGCCAGCAGCCTCCGGGAGACGTATGAAGCTTTCTTT	CASSLRETYEAFF
TRBD1	TRBV7-3	TRBJ1-2	TGTGCCAGCAGTCGAACAGGGGGCGACGGCTACACCTTC	CASSRTGGDGYTF
TRBD2	TRBV9	TRBJ2-7	TGTGCCAGCAGCGTAGAGAGGCGGGGGACTTCCTACGAGCAGTACTTC	CASSVERRGTSYEQYF
TRBD1	TRBV28	TRBJ1-2	TGTGCCAGTGGGGGACAGGCCCCTAACTATGGCTACACCTTC	CASGGQAPNYGYTF
NA	TRBV5-4	TRBJ1-1	TGTGCCAGCAGTTCCGGGAAAGACCCACTTTTGAACACTGAAGCTTTCTTT	CASSSGKDPLLNTEAFF
TRBD2	TRBV2	TRBJ2-7	TGTGCCAGCAGAGAGGGACTAGCGGGGGGGCCTTACGAGCAGTACTTC	CASREGLAGGPYEQYF
TRBD1	TRBV9	TRBJ1-1	TGTGCCAGCAGCTTCGGGACAGGGAGCACTGAAGCTTTCTTT	CASSFGTGSTEAFF
NA	TRBV13	TRBJ1-2	TGTGCCAGCGCTATTCAGAGGGCTAACTATGGCTACACCTTC	CASAIQRANYGYTF
TRBD1	TRBV28	TRBJ1-1	TGTGCCAGCAGGCGCTACGGGACAGTTACGGACACTGAAGCTTTCTTT	CASRRYGTVTDTEAFF
NA	TRBV11-2	TRBJ1-2	TGTGCCAGCAGCTTAGTCCAGGGTGCCTATGGCTACACCTTC	CASSLVQGAYGYTF
TRBD2	TRBV19	TRBJ2-3	TGTGCCAGTAGTACCTCTGGGGCTAGCGGGGGGACCAGCACAGATACGCAGTATTTT	CASSTSGASGGTSTDTQYF
TRBD2	TRBV5-4	TRBJ2-5	TGTGCCAGCAGCTCCGGGACTAGCGGGGGGCATGAAGAGACCCAGTACTTC	CASSSGTSGGHEETQYF
TRBD1	TRBV7-2	TRBJ1-3	TGTGCCAGCAGCTTTCGACAGGGGTCAGGAAACACCATATATTTT	CASSFRQGSGNTIYF
NA	TRBV4-1	TRBJ1-2	TGCGCCAGCAGCCCCCTCCCAGGGAATAACTATGGCTACACCTTC	CASSPLPGNNYGYTF
NA	TRBV29-1	TRBJ1-2	TGCAGCGTTGCAGGGTCCAGTGGCTACACCTTC	CSVAGSSGYTF
TRBD2	TRBV4-2	TRBJ2-3	TGTGCCAGCAGCCAAGCTCCCCTAGCGGGGGGCACAGATACGCAGTATTTT	CASSQAPLAGGTDTQYF
NA	TRBV4-3	TRBJ1-4	TGCGCCAGCAGCTCCAACAGGGCTCTTAATGAAAAACTGTTTTTT	CASSSNRALNEKLFF
NA	TRBV15	TRBJ2-5	TGTGCCACCAGCAGAAGAGGGTTACAAGAGACCCAGTACTTC	CATSRRGLQETQYF
NA	TRBV5-6	TRBJ2-5	TGTGCCAGCACCCGGGGCCGGGAGGAGACCCAGTACTTC	CASTRGREETQYF
NA	TRBV9	TRBJ2-3	TGTGCCAGCAGCGGAACCCTACAGGGCCCCTTAGGAGATACGCAGTATTTT	CASSGTLQGPLGDTQYF
TRBD1	TRBV28	TRBJ2-1	TGTGCCAGCAGTTGGGGGACAGGGTCCAATGAGCAGTTCTTC	CASSWGTGSNEQFF
NA	TRBV14	TRBJ2-1	TGTGCCAGCAGCGCGAACAGGGGGGGTGAGCAGTTCTTC	CASSANRGGEQFF
TRBD1	TRBV28	TRBJ1-2	TGTGCCAGCAGTAAGGACAGGGAAGGCTACACCTTC	CASSKDREGYTF
NA	TRBV11-2	TRBJ2-4	TGTGCCAGCAGCTTAGATCGACAGTTAGGAGCCAAAAACATTCAGTACTTC	CASSLDRQLGAKNIQYF
TRBD1	TRBV4-2	TRBJ2-3	TGTGCCAGCAGCCAAGGACAGGGGGGCACAGATACGCAGTATTTT	CASSQGQGGTDTQYF
TRBD1	TRBV19	TRBJ1-2	TGTGCCAGTAGTACCTCCTTAAAGGGACAGGACTATGGCTACACCTTC	CASSTSLKGQDYGYTF
NA	TRBV28	TRBJ2-2	TGTGCCAGCAGTTTCGGACAGCTCGGGGAGCTGTTTTTT	CASSFGQLGELFF
TRBD1	TRBV4-2	TRBJ1-4	TGTGCCAGCAGCCAAGTTTTTGTGGGACAGGGGAATGAAAAACTGTTTTTT	CASSQVFVGQGNEKLFF
NA	TRBV27	TRBJ2-1	TGTGCCAGCAGAGGGACTCCATACAATGAGCAGTTCTTC	CASRGTPYNEQFF
NA	TRBV25-1	TRBJ2-3	TGTGCCAGCACCGGATCCGGGACACCCTTTCCAGATACGCAGTATTTT	CASTGSGTPFPDTQYF
NA	TRBV11-2	TRBJ2-7	TGTGCCAGCAGCTTAGGGTGGGGGGCCTACGAGCAGTACTTC	CASSLGWGAYEQYF
NA	TRBV19	TRBJ1-4	TGTGCCAGTAGATTGGGACTCCGGGAAAAACTGTTTTTT	CASRLGLREKLFF
TRBD1	TRBV6-5	TRBJ2-2	TGTGCCAGCAGTGGACAGGGGAAAAGGCACGGGGAGCTGTTTTTT	CASSGQGKRHGELFF